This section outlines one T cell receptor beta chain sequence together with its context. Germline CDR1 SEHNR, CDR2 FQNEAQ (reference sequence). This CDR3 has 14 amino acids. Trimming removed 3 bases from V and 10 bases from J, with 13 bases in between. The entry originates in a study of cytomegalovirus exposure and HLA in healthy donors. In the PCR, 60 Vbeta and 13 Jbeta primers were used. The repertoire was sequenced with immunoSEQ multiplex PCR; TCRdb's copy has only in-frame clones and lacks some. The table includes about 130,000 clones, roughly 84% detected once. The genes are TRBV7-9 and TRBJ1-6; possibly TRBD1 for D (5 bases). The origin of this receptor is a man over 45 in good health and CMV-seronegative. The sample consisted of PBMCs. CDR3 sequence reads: CASSFVGRDSPLHF. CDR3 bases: TGTGCCAGCAGCTTCGTAGGGAGGGACTCACCCCTCCACTTT.